The present T cell receptor (beta chain) was sequenced within a study of vaccination effects on CD4 cells after COVID-19. Once cultured for 10 to 11 days, the cells underwent separation to obtain CD4+ T cells. Infection with SARS-CoV-2 occurred in the person between March and December 2020, and PCR confirmed it. The vaccine given was either BNT162b2 or mRNA-1273, in two doses. To note about this clone: The antigen remains unidentified.

Findings and limits, study-wide: Predominantly, the post-vaccine spike-reactive clones of convalescents comprised new vaccine-induced clones.

Germline V CDR1 and CDR2: LNHDA, SQIVND (reference sequence). This CDR3 comprises 12 residues. Unmatched junction bases numbered 6, after V lost 9 bases and J lost 6 bases. Sequenced by immunoSEQ multiplex PCR; TCRdb stores in-frame clones only, minus some. Of some 40,000 clones listed, over 60% are singletons. The rearrangement links TRBV19 to TRBJ2-3; 7 bases line up with TRBD1. The receptor's source is a human donor who had a prior SARS-CoV-2 infection. The sample here was CD4+ T cells from PBMCs cultured without peptide, taken after COVID-19 vaccination. The CDR3 loop reads CASSGQVDTQYF. The CDR3 coding sequence is TGTGCCAGCTCCGGACAGGTTGATACGCAGTATTTT.